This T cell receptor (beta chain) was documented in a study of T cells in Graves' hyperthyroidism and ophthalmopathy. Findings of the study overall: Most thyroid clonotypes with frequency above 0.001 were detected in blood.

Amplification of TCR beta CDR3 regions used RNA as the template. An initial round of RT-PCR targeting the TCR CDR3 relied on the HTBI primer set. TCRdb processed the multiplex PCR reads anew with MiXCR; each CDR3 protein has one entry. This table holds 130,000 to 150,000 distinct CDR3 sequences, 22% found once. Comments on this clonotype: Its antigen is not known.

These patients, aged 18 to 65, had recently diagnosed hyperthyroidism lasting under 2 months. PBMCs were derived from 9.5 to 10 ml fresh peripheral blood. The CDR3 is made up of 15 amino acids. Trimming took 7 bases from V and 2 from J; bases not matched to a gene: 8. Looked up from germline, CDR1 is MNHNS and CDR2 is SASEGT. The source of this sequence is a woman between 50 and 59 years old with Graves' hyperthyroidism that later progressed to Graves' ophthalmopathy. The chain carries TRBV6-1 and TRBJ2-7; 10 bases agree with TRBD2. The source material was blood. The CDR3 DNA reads TGTGCCAGCACCTCCTCAGCGGGAGGGCCCTACGAGCAGTACTTC. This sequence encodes CASTSSAGGPYEQYF.